This TCR beta chain comes out of a study of cytomegalovirus exposure and HLA in healthy donors. Findings and limits, study-wide: Accurate predictions that matched the HLA-A and HLA-B alleles of most subjects were reportedly made from TCR beta sequences.

For this clone: What it binds is unknown.

Germline CDR1 SGHTS, CDR2 YDEGEE. Deletions cut 4 bases from V and 4 bases from J, with 15 bases between. The CDR3 covers 15 residues. Whereas donors were nominally healthy upon sampling, unrecorded immune exposures were probable. Amplification used 60 Vbeta primers and 13 Jbeta primers. How the authors handled the data: Among the unique TCR beta chains that a later analysis counted, about 85 million in all, about 10 million were shared. Some clones are missing from TCRdb's copy, which holds only in-frame ones; the method was immunoSEQ multiplex PCR. The D gene and trimming were derived from the DNA, and the V and J assignments and clone size from that table. The table has some 180,000 clones, roughly three quarters seen once.

Sequencing input: PBMCs. The TCR originated in a male donor in good health and CMV-seronegative. J is TRBJ1-3 and V is TRBV5-8; the D gene is possibly TRBD1 (5 bases). In DNA, the CDR3 is TGTGCCAGCAGCGCTGGCAGGGAATCCGGAAACACCATATATTTT. Translated: CASSAGRESGNTIYF.